These 27 T cell receptor beta chains were sequenced from one sample in a study of T cell repertoires in aging, cancer and after chemotherapy. TRB rearrangements spanning V, D and J were amplified using mixed TRB-A/B primers. TCRdb fed the multiplex PCR reads into MiXCR, producing one record per CDR3 protein. The sample lists almost 7,500 distinct CDR3 sequences, 40% to 45% seen once, with around 14% in the top ten. The template was genomic DNA from peripheral blood, not RNA. The sequenced sample was blood. The source of these receptors is a human donor in good health.

The chain has TRBV5-4 and TRBJ2-5; the D is unclear. Trimming shortened V by 0 bases and J by 2 bases, and 11 bases separated the two germline ends. CDR1 SGHNT and CDR2 YYREEE come from the germline V gene (reference sequence). The CDR3 is 15 residues long. The CDR3 spells CASSLGYNPQETQYF. The CDR3 region has the DNA TGTGCCAGCAGCTTGGGGTACAATCCACAAGAGACCCAGTACTTC.

The chain employs TRBV6-5 and TRBJ2-3, with D perhaps matching TRBD2 (5 bases). V lost 7 bases and J lost 6, with 20 bases in between. CDR1 and CDR2 (germline): MNHEY, SVGAGI. The CDR3 runs to 15 residues. CDR3 amino acids: CASTTSRLAHDTQYF. CDR3 in DNA: TGTGCCAGCACCACTTCCCGGCTAGCACACGATACGCAGTATTTT.

A few counts support this clonotype. V is TRBV6-2 or TRBV6-3 and J is TRBJ1-6; 7 bases align to TRBD1. The CDR3 consists of 14 residues. V dropped 8 bases and J dropped 8; count of bases not matched to a gene: 9. The V gene's germline CDR1 is MNHEY and CDR2 SVGEGT. CDR3 loop: CASYNAGGDSPLHF. DNA of the CDR3: TGTGCCAGCTATAATGCAGGGGGGGATTCACCCCTCCACTTT.

This clonotype was observed a handful of times. The chain is built from TRBV20-1 and TRBJ2-7; 10 positions match TRBD2. The germline V gene encodes CDR1 DFQATT and CDR2 SNEGSKA (reference sequence). The ends lost 6 bases at V and 3 bases at J; junction bases unmatched: 5. The CDR3 sequence is 13 residues long. The CDR3 DNA follows: TGCAGTGCCTCTGGACTAGCGGACTACGAGCAGTACTTC. Its protein is CSASGLADYEQYF.

Remarks on this clonotype: The DNA is left out, because the CDR3 cannot be placed on it with certainty; the CDR3 is given as TCRdb lists it. This chain uses TRBV7-5 with TRBJ1-6. TRBV7-5 has pseudogene status. The CDR3 totals 16 residues, both ends included. The CDR3 reads CISVPEAPGRNSPLHF.

This clonotype was observed a handful of times. V is TRBV6-5 and J is TRBJ2-1; D may be TRBD1 or TRBD2 (6 bases each). Germline V gene sequence: CDR1 MNHEY, CDR2 SVGAGI. Trimming cost V 7 bases and J 9 bases, with 19 bases left between them. The CDR3 length is 14 residues. The CDR3 loop is CASTLGGRAAEQFF. The DNA of the CDR3 is TGTGCCAGCACCCTAGGGGGGCGGGCCGCTGAGCAGTTCTTC.

This chain connects TRBV5-6 to TRBJ1-5, with a weak D call TRBD1 (5 bases). The CDR3 loop spans 16 amino acids. The germline V and J ends were trimmed by 4 bases and 0 bases, with 14 bases remaining between them. The V gene's germline CDR1 is SGHDT and CDR2 YYEEEE. In nucleotides, the CDR3 is TGTGCCAGCAGCACTAGAAGACAGAATAGCAATCAGCCCCAGCATTTT. The encoded protein is CASSTRRQNSNQPQHF.

The V gene is TRBV29-1, the J gene TRBJ2-7; possible D gene TRBD2, 5 bases. Per the germline V gene, CDR1 is SQVTM and CDR2 is ANQGSEA. V was cut by 5 bases and J by 1 base, with 12 bases left in between. The CDR3 is 13 amino acids. This CDR3 is CSVSPRESYEQYF. The CDR3 DNA follows: TGCAGCGTTTCCCCCCGGGAATCCTACGAGCAGTACTTC.

The gene calls are TRBV4-1 and TRBJ2-2; the D gene could be TRBD1 or TRBD2 (5 bases each). The CDR3 spans 15 residues. The V and J ends lost 1 base and 6 bases respectively, with 12 bases between them. Looked up from germline, CDR1 is MGHRA and CDR2 is YSYEKL. In DNA, the CDR3 is TGCGCCAGCAGCCAAGTCCGAGGGGAACCCGGGGAGCTGTTTTTT. Its translation: CASSQVRGEPGELFF.

Regarding this clonotype: One junction end disagrees with the germline gene, perhaps due to a read error. The chain joins TRBV6-1 to TRBJ1-6, with TRBD1 identical over 8 bases. The germline gives CDR1 MNHNS, CDR2 SASEGT. The CDR3 has 16 amino acids. For the CDR3, the DNA is TGTGCCATCAGTGATCTTCAAGGACAGGGAGGCCCACCCCTCCACTTT. It codes for CAISDLQGQGGPPLHF.

In nucleotides, the CDR3 is TGTGCCAGCAGCTTCGGACAGTCCTACGAGCAGTACTTC. This codes for CASSFGQSYEQYF. The rearrangement uses TRBV5-4 and TRBJ2-7, with D possibly matching TRBD1 (6 bases). Trimming shortened V by 2 bases and J by 1 base, and 7 bases separated the two germline ends. The germline gives CDR1 SGHNT, CDR2 YYREEE (reference sequence). CDR3 length: 13 residues.

This chain joins TRBV5-5 and TRBJ2-5; D might be TRBD1 (5 bases). The V gene lost 2 bases and the J gene lost 3 bases, with 14 bases spanning the gap. This CDR3 comprises 15 residues. Germline CDR1 SGHKS, CDR2 YYEKEE (reference sequence). CDR3 region: CASSFGSNRKETQYF. In nucleotides, the CDR3 is TGTGCCAGCAGCTTCGGATCTAACAGGAAAGAGACCCAGTACTTC.

The chain uses TRBV11-2 and TRBJ1-3, with a weak D call TRBD1 (5 bases). The germline V gene encodes CDR1 SGHAT and CDR2 FQNNGV. This CDR3 is 15 amino acids long. Trimming took off 1 base at V and 2 bases at J, with 9 bases between the two ends. The CDR3 region is CASSLVGVTGNTIYF. The CDR3 nucleotides read TGTGCCAGCAGCTTAGTAGGGGTGACTGGAAACACCATATATTTT.

This chain links TRBV20-1 with TRBJ2-1; D unclear. Trimming removed 3 bases from V and 4 bases from J, with 7 bases in between. Germline CDR1 DFQATT, CDR2 SNEGSKA (reference sequence). The CDR3 has 12 residues. The CDR3 nucleotides are TGCAGTGCTAGGGACGCATACAATGAGCAGTTCTTC. This codes for CSARDAYNEQFF.

This clonotype was counted only a few times. J is TRBJ2-6 and V is TRBV4-2; the D call may be TRBD1 or TRBD2 (6 bases each). The V gene lost 1 base and the J gene lost 0 bases, with 16 bases spanning the gap. Germline V gene sequence: CDR1 LGHNA, CDR2 YNFKEQ. This CDR3 has 19 residues. This chain's CDR3 is CASSQAGAGSSSGANVLTF. The CDR3 nucleotides are TGTGCCAGCAGCCAAGCGGGGGCAGGGAGTAGCTCTGGGGCCAACGTCCTGACTTTC.

This chain links TRBV30 with TRBJ1-5; maybe TRBD1 (5 bases). Germline-derived CDR1 and CDR2 are GTSNPN and SVGIG (reference sequence). The CDR3 has 18 residues. V was pared by 1 base and J by 0 bases, with 19 bases between. Written as DNA, the CDR3 is TGTGCCTGGAGTGGAGGGACTTTTAGGGGCTATAGCAATCAGCCCCAGCATTTT. It specifies CAWSGGTFRGYSNQPQHF.

The chain uses TRBV12-3 or TRBV12-4 and TRBJ2-3; TRBD2 agrees at 9 bases. The CDR3 is 14 amino acids. The V gene end was trimmed by 7 bases and the J gene end by 4 bases; junction bases not matched to a gene: 6. The CDR3 DNA sequence: TGTGCCAGCATTAGCGGGGGAACGGCAGATACGCAGTATTTT. Protein product: CASISGGTADTQYF.

The chain is built from TRBV20-1 and TRBJ2-1, with 10 positions matching TRBD1. With 0 bases clipped from V and 2 bases from J, the junction kept 7 bases outside the gene matches. The germline CDR1 and CDR2 sequences are DFQATT and SNEGSKA (reference sequence). This CDR3 comprises 17 residues. The DNA for the CDR3 is TGCAGTGCTAGAGATCTCGGGACAGGGGCCACCTACAATGAGCAGTTCTTC. It translates to CSARDLGTGATYNEQFF.

V gene TRBV12-3 or TRBV12-4 combines with J gene TRBJ2-7, with TRBD1 matching 7 bases. Germline trimming cut 5 bases from V and 6 bases from J; bases unmatched to any gene: 13. This CDR3 is built from 15 residues. The CDR3 spells CASSEMTGLRREQYF. In DNA form, the CDR3 reads TGTGCCAGCAGTGAGATGACAGGGCTTAGGCGCGAGCAGTACTTC.

About this clonotype: A junction boundary mismatches the germline segment, possibly from a read error. The V call is TRBV12-3 or TRBV12-4, the J call TRBJ2-5; the D gene is possibly TRBD2 (5 bases). The length of the CDR3 is 15 residues. DNA of the CDR3: TGTGCCACCAGTGATAGCAGGAGCGGTGGGGAGACCCAGTACTTC. Its translation: CATSDSRSGGETQYF.

This clonotype was counted between two and nine times. The genes are TRBV20-1 and TRBJ2-7; the D gene is possibly TRBD1 (6 bases). The V gene lost 0 bases and the J gene lost 5 bases, with 20 bases spanning the gap. The CDR3 has 16 amino acids. Per the germline V gene, CDR1 is DFQATT and CDR2 is SNEGSKA (reference sequence). CDR3 coding DNA: TGCAGTGCTAGAGATGGGGGCTGGGGTACCACTAACGAGCAGTACTTC. Amino acids: CSARDGGWGTTNEQYF.

The sample holds a few counts of this clonotype. V gene TRBV6-1 combines with J gene TRBJ2-7; 7 positions match TRBD1. J gave up 4 bases and V 5 bases, and 2 bases lay outside the gene matches. Germline lookup yields CDR1 MNHNS and CDR2 SASEGT. This CDR3 is built from 12 residues. The DNA for the CDR3 is TGTGCCAGCAGTCGACAGGGATACGAGCAGTACTTC. Amino acid sequence: CASSRQGYEQYF.

This clonotype was seen only a few times. This chain connects TRBV20-1 to TRBJ2-5; 9 nucleotides agree with TRBD2. CDR1 is DFQATT, CDR2 SNEGSKA, per germline (reference sequence). This CDR3 contains 14 residues. V dropped 5 bases and J dropped 0; count of bases not matched to a gene: 4. The CDR3 DNA reads TGCAGTGCTTCTAGCGGGGCGCACCAAGAGACCCAGTACTTC. It specifies CSASSGAHQETQYF.

This sequence joins TRBV4-3 and TRBJ2-3, with D tentatively TRBD1 (6 bases). This CDR3 contains 16 residues. From germline, CDR1 is LGHNA and CDR2 YSLEER. The V end was cut by 0 bases, the J end by 3 bases, with 13 bases between. CDR3 region: CASSQDSGAYTDTQYF. In DNA, the CDR3 is TGCGCCAGCAGCCAAGACTCAGGGGCGTATACAGATACGCAGTATTTT.

V usage is TRBV20-1 and J usage is TRBJ2-3, with TRBD2 matching over 10 bases. After removal of 7 bases from V and 6 bases from J, the junction contained 7 bases not matched to a gene. The CDR3 has 13 amino acids. CDR1 DFQATT and CDR2 SNEGSKA come from the germline V gene (reference sequence). For the CDR3, the DNA is TGCAGTGGTTCTAGCGGGGGTTCGGATACGCAGTATTTT. Its translation is CSGSSGGSDTQYF.

This clonotype occurred a few times. The chain uses TRBV4-3 and TRBJ2-3; the D is unclear. CDR1 is LGHNA and CDR2 is YSLEER in the germline V gene. The CDR3 covers 19 residues. V lost 4 bases, J lost 2 bases, and 25 bases lay in between. This chain's CDR3 is CASSPHSLGHRLYTDTQYF. The CDR3 DNA reads TGCGCCAGCAGCCCACATTCGTTGGGTCACCGATTGTACACAGATACGCAGTATTTT.

In its sample, this clonotype was seen a few times. The chain is built from TRBV7-9 and TRBJ2-7, with D possibly TRBD2 on 6 matching bases. The CDR3 is 16 amino acids. Germline V gene lookup returns CDR1 SEHNR and CDR2 FQNEAQ (reference sequence). V lost 2 bases, J lost 2 bases, and 16 bases lay in between. The CDR3 DNA reads TGTGCCAGCAGCTTATTCGGGGGTAGTCGCCCCTACGAGCAGTACTTC. It codes for CASSLFGGSRPYEQYF.